This TCR beta chain derives from a study of blood T cell repertoires in COVID-19 (dated by TCRdb to 2019 to 2021). General notes on the study: Collaborator samples came from the United States, Italy and Spain and covered acute and convalescent phases of COVID-19. The prospective study material was composed of cDNA or gDNA derived from T cells, B-cell-depleted T cells, or PBMCs. Deeply sampled blood TCRbeta repertoires from subjects exposed to, actively infected with, or recovered from COVID-19 were included in the dataset. The repertoires were released in a freely available public database intended as a resource for research on the immune response to SARS-CoV-2. The samples were drawn from the first 160 participants of the ongoing ImmuneRACE study and from 950 to 1,500 subjects provided by 6 global collaborators. A de-identified subject ID, COVID-19 status, age in years and sex were almost always included in the sample metadata. Where available, HLA class I and class II types were obtained from metadata supplied by the sample provider rather than from assay-based typing. The full study reports these points: The quantity of clinical and demographic metadata differed by source and by participant and was supplied without curation.

From its cysteine to its phenylalanine, the CDR3 spans 16 amino acids. Here the CDR3 DNA is all that survives: 48 bases in frame from base 1. From the germline V gene, CDR1 is KGHDR and CDR2 is SFDVKD. V ends up 2 bases short and J 6 bases short, with an unmatched junction base count of 6. TCRbeta CDR3 regions were amplified from genomic DNA by means of the immunoSEQ Assay, a bias-controlled multiplex PCR. Turning to the authors' computational methods: The number of nucleated cells in each sample was estimated from the amplification of reference gene primers within the assay. To quantify the absolute abundance of each unique TCRbeta CDR3 rearrangement, sequence reads were collapsed and filtered. For each sample, productive Simpson clonality was calculated as the square root of Simpson's diversity index across productive rearrangements. The source is immuneACCESS, and TCRdb retained only in-frame sequences with V and J called. Part of the clones is not carried over; for the studies checked, unresolved V genes explain less than half of this, and the remainder is unexplained. The V and J calls and clone size come from that table; D and trimming were worked out from the DNA. The sample table lists a few hundred thousand clones, 88% of them with a count of one. Together, the top ten hold roughly 0.8% of the sample.

Collaborating institutions collected whole blood in K2EDTA tubes following their own protocols. Collaborator samples were shipped for TCRbeta analysis as frozen whole blood, isolated PBMCs, or DNA extracted from either sample type. In the case of this clone: What this receptor recognizes is not known. The record has no base qualities; no much larger clone is one base away.

The sequence came from a young woman with acute or convalescent COVID-19. Sequenced material: peripheral blood. The rearranged segments are TRBV24-1 and TRBJ2-1, with 10 bases in between that match TRBD2. The CDR3 protein sequence reads: CATSDSLAGVFNEQFF. Here is the DNA: TGTGCCACCAGTGATTCTCTAGCGGGGGTATTCAATGAGCAGTTCTTC.